This T cell receptor beta chain appears in the sequencing data of a study of blood T cells in healthy people across ages. Study findings and constraints: Long-lived donors carried more naive CD4+ cells and greater diversity than aged donors.

A second PCR, run for roughly 7 to 12 cycles, used a sample-barcoded 5' primer plus a J-beta primer mix. TCRdb used MiXCR to reprocess the 5' RACE reads, holding one entry per CDR3 protein. Of 800,000 or so distinct CDR3 sequences listed, around 50% are singletons. On this clonotype: Its specificity is not known. A read error may explain this, as a much larger clone is one base away.

The sample, roughly 9.1 milliliters of peripheral blood, was drawn from each donor. The TCR originated in an elderly man in good health. The specimen was blood.

The CDR3 DNA reads TGCAGCGTCCCTAAGGGGGGCCAAGAGACCCAGTTCTTC. Amino acid sequence: CSVPKGGQETQFF. The chain is built from TRBV29-1 and TRBJ2-5; D may match TRBD1 or TRBD2 (6 bases each). The last part of the DNA fits TRBJ2-1 better; the J call may be wrong. The length of the CDR3 is 13 residues. Per germline, CDR1 SQVTM and CDR2 ANQGSEA.